This T cell receptor beta chain was retrieved from a study of regulatory T cells in long-lasting Graves disease. Study-wide background: For under 3 months, newly diagnosed Graves' patients had been taking antithyroid drugs.

TCR beta libraries were built with iRepertoire HTBI primers and Arm-PCR of CDR3 regions. TCRdb redid the calling of the multiplex PCR reads with MiXCR, one entry per CDR3 protein. The sample carries approximately 440,000 distinct CDR3 sequences, 16% recorded once. The junction had 8 bases not matched to a gene; V was cut back by 4 bases and J by 5 bases. The CDR3 covers 15 residues. The V gene's germline CDR1 is MGHRA and CDR2 YSYEKL. General study findings and limits: Having only a small sample size may have limited accuracy.

Time point specified: newly diagnosed GD, antithyroid drugs for less than 3 months. PBMC RNA was the source of the TCR library. Patients were enrolled at an endocrinology department in Xi'an, China. Notes on this clonotype: Its specificity is unknown.

The same data also contributed to another study, on T cells in Graves' hyperthyroidism and ophthalmopathy.

This specimen was peripheral blood mononuclear cells (PBMCs), taken at new diagnosis, from a patient treated with antithyroid drugs. This clonotype was obtained from a middle-aged man with Graves disease. The chain recombines TRBV4-1 with TRBJ2-7; 10 bases are shared with TRBD2. This chain's CDR3 is CASSPLGLASHEQYF. For the CDR3, the DNA is TGCGCCAGCAGCCCGCTGGGACTAGCGTCCCACGAGCAGTACTTC.